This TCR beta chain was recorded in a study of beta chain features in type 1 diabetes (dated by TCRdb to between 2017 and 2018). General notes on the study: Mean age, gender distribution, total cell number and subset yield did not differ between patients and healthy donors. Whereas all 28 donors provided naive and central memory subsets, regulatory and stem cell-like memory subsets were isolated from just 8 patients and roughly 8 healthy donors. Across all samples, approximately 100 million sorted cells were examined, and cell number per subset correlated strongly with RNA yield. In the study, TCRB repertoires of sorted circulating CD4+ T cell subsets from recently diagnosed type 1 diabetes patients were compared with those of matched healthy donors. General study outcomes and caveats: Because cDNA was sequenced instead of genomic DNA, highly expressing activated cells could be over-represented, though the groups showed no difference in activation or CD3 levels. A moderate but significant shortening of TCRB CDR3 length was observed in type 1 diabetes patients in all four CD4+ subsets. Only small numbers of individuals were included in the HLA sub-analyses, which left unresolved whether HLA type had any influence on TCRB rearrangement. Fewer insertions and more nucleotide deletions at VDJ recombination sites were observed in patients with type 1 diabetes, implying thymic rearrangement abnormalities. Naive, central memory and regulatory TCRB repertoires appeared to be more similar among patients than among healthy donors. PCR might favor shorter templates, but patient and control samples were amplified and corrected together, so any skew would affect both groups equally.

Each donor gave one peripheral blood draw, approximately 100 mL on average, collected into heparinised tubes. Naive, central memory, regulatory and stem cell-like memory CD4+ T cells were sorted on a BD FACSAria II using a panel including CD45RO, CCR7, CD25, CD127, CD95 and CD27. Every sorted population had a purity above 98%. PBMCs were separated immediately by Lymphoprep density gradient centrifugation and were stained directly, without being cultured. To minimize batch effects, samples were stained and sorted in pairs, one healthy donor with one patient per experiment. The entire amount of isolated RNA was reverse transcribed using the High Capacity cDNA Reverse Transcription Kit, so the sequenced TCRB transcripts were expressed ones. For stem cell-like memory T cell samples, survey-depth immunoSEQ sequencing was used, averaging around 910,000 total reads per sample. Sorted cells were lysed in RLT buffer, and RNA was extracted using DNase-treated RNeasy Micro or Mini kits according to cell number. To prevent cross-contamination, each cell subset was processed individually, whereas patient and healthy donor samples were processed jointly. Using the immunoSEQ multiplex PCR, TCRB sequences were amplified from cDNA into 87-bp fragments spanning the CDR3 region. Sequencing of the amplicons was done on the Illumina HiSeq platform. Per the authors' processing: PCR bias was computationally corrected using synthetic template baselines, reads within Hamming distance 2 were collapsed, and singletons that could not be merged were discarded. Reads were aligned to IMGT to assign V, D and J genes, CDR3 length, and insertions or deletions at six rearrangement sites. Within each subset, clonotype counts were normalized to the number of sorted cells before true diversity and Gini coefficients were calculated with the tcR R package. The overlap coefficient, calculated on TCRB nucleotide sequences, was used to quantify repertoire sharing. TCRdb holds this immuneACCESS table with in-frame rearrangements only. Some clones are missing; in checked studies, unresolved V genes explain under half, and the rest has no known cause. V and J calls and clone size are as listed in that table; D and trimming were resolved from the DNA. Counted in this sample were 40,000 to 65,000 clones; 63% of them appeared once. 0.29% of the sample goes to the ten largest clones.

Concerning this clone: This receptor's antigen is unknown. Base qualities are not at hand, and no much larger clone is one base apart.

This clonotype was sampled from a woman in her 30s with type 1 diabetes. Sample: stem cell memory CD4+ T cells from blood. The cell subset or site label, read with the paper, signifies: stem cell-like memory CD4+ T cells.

At the DNA level, the sequence is TGTGCCACCAGCAGAGTAGGAGGACAGGCCATCTACGAGCAGTACTTC. It translates as CATSRVGGQAIYEQYF. Recombination connected TRBV15 to TRBJ2-7, with 7 bases in between that match TRBD1. CDR1 and CDR2 were assigned from the germline V gene (reference sequence) as LNHNV and YYDKDF. The CDR3 goes from the cysteine to the phenylalanine over 16 residues. Here the CDR3 DNA is all that survives: 48 bases in frame from base 1. Germline trimming: 1 base from V, 3 bases from J; junction bases outside gene matches: 9.